The 3 T cell receptor beta chains presented below share a single source sample, sequenced in a study of blood T cell repertoires in COVID-19. The protocol was immunoSEQ multiplex PCR, while the TCRdb copy is restricted to in-frame clones and leaves out a portion. The sample has about 230,000 clones; 70% to 90% are singletons. Source material: peripheral blood. Every receptor here comes from a woman in her 70s with active or convalescent COVID-19.

This clone was counted a few times. The chain carries TRBV18 and TRBJ2-7; 13 positions agree with TRBD2. Germline V CDR1 and CDR2: KGHSH, LQKENI. The V gene end was trimmed by 3 bases and the J gene end by 9 bases; junction bases not matched to a gene: 11. The CDR3 sequence is 16 residues long. The CDR3 protein is CASSPPGTSGVITQYF. The CDR3 nucleotides are TGTGCCAGCTCACCCCCCGGGACTAGCGGGGTAATAACGCAGTACTTC.

The genes are TRBV11-2 and TRBJ2-3; tentatively, D is TRBD2 (5 bases). Germline V CDR1 and CDR2: SGHAT, FQNNGV. V shed 5 bases and J shed 0 bases, with 6 bases lying between them. This CDR3 has 13 residues. CDR3 amino acids: CASSPGSTDTQYF. CDR3 coding DNA: TGTGCCAGCAGCCCGGGGAGCACAGATACGCAGTATTTT.

The chain links TRBV18 to TRBJ2-3, with 7 positions matching TRBD1. This CDR3 spans 16 amino acids. With 6 bases clipped from V and 0 bases from J, the junction kept 9 bases outside the gene matches. CDR1 and CDR2 from the germline V gene are KGHSH and LQKENI. CDR3 region: CASSHRATGSTDTQYF. In DNA form, the CDR3 reads TGTGCCAGCTCCCACAGGGCGACAGGGAGCACAGATACGCAGTATTTT.